The rows below give T cell receptor beta chains drawn from one sample of a study of neurological immune-mediated disorders. TCRdb used MiXCR to reprocess the 5' RACE reads, holding one entry per CDR3 protein. The sample shows around 60,000 distinct CDR3 sequences, 3% to 4% of them seen only once. The specimen sequenced was PBMCs. The receptors shown here come from a woman aged 60-70 years with multiple sclerosis. Each CDR3 is given with its conserved first and last residue. Fields, in order: D gene, J gene, clone size, V gene, CDR3 length, CDR3 DNA, CDR3 protein. The D gene is left open where the match is weak. Not all rows give a size; the values are once, few, many and, for expanded clones, a class.

>-|TRBJ1-6|many|TRBV12-3/TRBV12-4|12
TGTGCCAGCAGTCATGGGTCCTCACCCCTCCACTTT
CASSHGSSPLHF
>-|TRBJ2-5|many|TRBV7-2|13
TGTGCCAGCAGTGTAATGTACCAAGAGACCCAGTACTTC
CASSVMYQETQYF
>TRBD2|TRBJ2-7|many|TRBV29-1|12
TGCAGCGTACGACTAGCAGCCTACGAGCAGTACTTC
CSVRLAAYEQYF
>-|TRBJ1-2|many|TRBV29-1|14
TGCAGCGTTTATACAGGACTAACTAACTATGGCTACACCTTC
CSVYTGLTNYGYTF
>TRBD1|TRBJ2-5|many|TRBV4-2|13
TGTGCCAGCAGCCAGACAGGGGTAAAGACCCAGTACTTC
CASSQTGVKTQYF
>TRBD2|TRBJ2-3|many|TRBV5-1|15
TGCGCCAGCACCTTCCGGGGGAGGGCGGCAGATACGCAGTATTTT
CASTFRGRAADTQYF
>TRBD1|TRBJ1-6|-|TRBV12-3/TRBV12-4|16
TGTGCCAGCAGTTTAGACAGGGGTCCGGGTAATTCACCCCTCCACTTT
CASSLDRGPGNSPLHF
>TRBD2|TRBJ2-3|many|TRBV27|15
TGTGCCAGCAGTAGACTAGCGGGGAGCACAGATACGCAGTATTTT
CASSRLAGSTDTQYF
>-|TRBJ2-7|many|TRBV19|13
TGTGCCAGTAGTATGGGACTGTTCCGGGAGCAGTACTTC
CASSMGLFREQYF
>TRBD1|TRBJ1-1|many|TRBV7-8|15
TGTGCCAGCAGCTTAGCGGTCACAGGGGCTGTTGAAGCTTTCTTT
CASSLAVTGAVEAFF
>-|TRBJ1-1|many|TRBV5-1|11
TGCGCCAGCATCTCGGGTGGTGAAGCTTTCTTT
CASISGGEAFF
>-|TRBJ1-1|many|TRBV14|15
TGTGCCAGCAGCCAAGCGGCTTTGGGGGGGATTGAAGCTTTCTTT
CASSQAALGGIEAFF
>TRBD2|TRBJ2-7|many|TRBV12-3/TRBV12-4|19
TGTGCCAGCAAACCTCGAGGCGGGAGGGAGTTTTTTGGGACCTACGAGCAGTACTTC
CASKPRGGREFFGTYEQYF
>-|TRBJ2-7|many|TRBV29-1|11
TGCAGCGTTGGCATGCCCTACGAGCAGTACTTC
CSVGMPYEQYF
>-|TRBJ2-7|many|TRBV7-2|12
TGTGCCAGCAGCTTAGACAGGGAAAAGCAGTACTTC
CASSLDREKQYF